This T cell receptor beta chain was observed in a study of T cell responses to AZD1222 COVID-19 vaccine. Trimming pared 4 bases from V and 5 bases from J, leaving 23 bases between. This CDR3 spans 17 amino acids. Germline CDR1 and CDR2: SGHTA and FQGTGA. Measured with immunoSEQ multiplex PCR; TCRdb has only the in-frame clones, and not every one. The sample shows around 99,000 clones, 85% to 95% of them seen only once. The rearrangement joins TRBV7-3 to TRBJ1-1, with D perhaps TRBD1 (6 bases). The receptor was isolated from an adult in good health. Sequences were derived from peripheral blood, sampled on day 0 of AZD1222 vaccination. CDR3 sequence: CASSSGHSRRGSTEAFF. DNA for the CDR3: TGTGCCAGCAGCTCGGGACACTCACGGAGAGGGAGTACTGAAGCTTTCTTT.